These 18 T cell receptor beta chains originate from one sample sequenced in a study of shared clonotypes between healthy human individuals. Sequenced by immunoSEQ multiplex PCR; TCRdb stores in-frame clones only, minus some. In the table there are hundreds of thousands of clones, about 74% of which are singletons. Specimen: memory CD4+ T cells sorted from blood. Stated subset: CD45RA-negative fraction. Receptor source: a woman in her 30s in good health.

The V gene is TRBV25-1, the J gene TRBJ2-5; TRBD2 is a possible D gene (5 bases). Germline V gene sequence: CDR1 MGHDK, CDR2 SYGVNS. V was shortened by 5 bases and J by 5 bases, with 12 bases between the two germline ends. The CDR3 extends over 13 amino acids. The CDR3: CASSLGEMETQYF. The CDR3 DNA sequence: TGTGCCAGCAGTTTGGGAGAGATGGAGACCCAGTACTTC.

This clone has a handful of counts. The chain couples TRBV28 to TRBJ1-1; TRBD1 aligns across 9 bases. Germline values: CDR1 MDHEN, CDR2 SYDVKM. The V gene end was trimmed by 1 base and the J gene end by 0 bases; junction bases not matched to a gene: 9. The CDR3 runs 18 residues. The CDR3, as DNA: TGTGCCAGCAGTTTATACGGACAGGGGAAACACATGAACACTGAAGCTTTCTTT. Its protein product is CASSLYGQGKHMNTEAFF.

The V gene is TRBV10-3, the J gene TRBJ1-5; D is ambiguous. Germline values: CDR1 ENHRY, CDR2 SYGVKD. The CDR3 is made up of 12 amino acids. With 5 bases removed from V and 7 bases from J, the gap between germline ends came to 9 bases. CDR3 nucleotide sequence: TGTGCCATCAGTACAGAGGGACAGCCCCAGCATTTT. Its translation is CAISTEGQPQHF.

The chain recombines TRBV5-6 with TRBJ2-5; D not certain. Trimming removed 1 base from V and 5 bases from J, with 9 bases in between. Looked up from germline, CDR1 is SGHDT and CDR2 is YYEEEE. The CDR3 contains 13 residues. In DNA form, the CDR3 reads TGTGCCAGCAGCTTGTTGCAAAGTGAGACCCAGTACTTC. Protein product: CASSLLQSETQYF.

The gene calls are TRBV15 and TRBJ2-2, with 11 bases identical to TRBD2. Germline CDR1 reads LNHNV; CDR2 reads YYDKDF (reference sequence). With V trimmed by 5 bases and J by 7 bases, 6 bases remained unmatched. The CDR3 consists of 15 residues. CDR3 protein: CATSWGLAEIGELFF. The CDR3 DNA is TGTGCCACCAGCTGGGGACTAGCGGAGATCGGGGAGCTGTTTTTT.

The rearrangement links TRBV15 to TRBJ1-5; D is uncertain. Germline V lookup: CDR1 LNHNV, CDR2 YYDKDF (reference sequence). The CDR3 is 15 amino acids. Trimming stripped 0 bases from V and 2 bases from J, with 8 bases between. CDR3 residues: CATSRDNRRNQPQHF. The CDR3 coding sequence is TGTGCCACCAGCAGAGATAACAGACGCAATCAGCCCCAGCATTTT. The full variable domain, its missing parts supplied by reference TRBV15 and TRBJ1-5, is DAMVIQNPRYQVTQFGKPVTLSCSQTLNHNVMYWYQQKSSQAPKLLFHYYDKDFNNEADTPDNFQSRRPNTSFCFLDIRSPGLGDTAMYLCATSRDNRRNQPQHFGDGTRLSIL.

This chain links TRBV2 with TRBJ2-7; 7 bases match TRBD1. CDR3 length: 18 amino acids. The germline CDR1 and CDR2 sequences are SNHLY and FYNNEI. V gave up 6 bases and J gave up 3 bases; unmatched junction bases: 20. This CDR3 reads CASSKDRPGVINLYEQYF. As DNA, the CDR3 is TGTGCCAGCAGCAAGGACAGGCCTGGGGTCATTAATCTCTACGAGCAGTACTTC. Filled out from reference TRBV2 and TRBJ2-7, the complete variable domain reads EPEVTQTPSHQVTQMGQEVILRCVPISNHLYFYWYRQILGQKVEFLVSFYNNEISEKSEIFDDQFSVERPDGSNFTLKIRSTKLEDSAMYFCASSKDRPGVINLYEQYFGPGTRLTVT.

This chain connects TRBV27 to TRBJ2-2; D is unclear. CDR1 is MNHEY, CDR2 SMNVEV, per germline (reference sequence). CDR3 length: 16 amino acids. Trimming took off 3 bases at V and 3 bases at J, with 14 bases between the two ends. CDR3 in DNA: TGTGCCAGCAGTTTCCGACCCAATTCTCACACCGGGGAGCTGTTTTTT. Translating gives CASSFRPNSHTGELFF.

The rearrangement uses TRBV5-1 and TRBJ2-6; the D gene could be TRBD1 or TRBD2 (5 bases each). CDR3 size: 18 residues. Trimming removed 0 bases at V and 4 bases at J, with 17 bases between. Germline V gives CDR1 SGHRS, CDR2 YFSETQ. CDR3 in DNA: TGCGCCAGCAGCTTGGGAGGTACGACGGGGCCCGGGGCCAACGTCCTGACTTTC. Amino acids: CASSLGGTTGPGANVLTF. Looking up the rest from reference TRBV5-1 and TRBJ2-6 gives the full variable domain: KAGVTQTPRYLIKTRGQQVTLSCSPISGHRSVSWYQQTPGQGLQFLFEYFSETQRNKGNFPGRFSGRQFSNSRSEMNVSTLELGDSALYLCASSLGGTTGPGANVLTFGAGSRLTVL.

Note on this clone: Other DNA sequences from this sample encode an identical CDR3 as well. This CDR3 is CASKQGNQETQYF. The DNA for the CDR3 is TGTGCCAGCAAACAGGGGAACCAAGAGACCCAGTACTTC. The rearrangement uses TRBV19 and TRBJ2-5; TRBD1 agrees at 7 bases. CDR1 is LNHDA, CDR2 SQIVND, per germline (reference sequence). The CDR3 spans 13 residues. The junction had 4 bases not matched to a gene; V was cut back by 9 bases and J by 0 bases.

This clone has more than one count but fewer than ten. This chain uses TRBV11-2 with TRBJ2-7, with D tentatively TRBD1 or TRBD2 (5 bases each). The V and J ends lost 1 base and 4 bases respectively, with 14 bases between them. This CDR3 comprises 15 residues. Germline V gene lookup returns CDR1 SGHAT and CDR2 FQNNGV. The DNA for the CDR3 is TGTGCCAGCAGCTTAGTTCTTCAGGGCGGGTACGAGCAGTACTTC. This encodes CASSLVLQGGYEQYF.

The CDR3 nucleotides are TGTGCCAGCAGTCCAGACAGGGGGCGCGATGAGACCCAGTACTTC. This translates into CASSPDRGRDETQYF. The rearrangement joins TRBV6-5 to TRBJ2-5; TRBD1 agrees at 10 bases. CDR1 and CDR2 (germline): MNHEY, SVGAGI. The CDR3 runs 15 residues. The V gene end was trimmed by 5 bases and the J gene end by 5 bases; junction bases not matched to a gene: 8.

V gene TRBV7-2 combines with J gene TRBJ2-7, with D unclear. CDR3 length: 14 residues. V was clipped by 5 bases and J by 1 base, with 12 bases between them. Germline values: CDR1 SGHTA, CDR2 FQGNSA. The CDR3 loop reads CASSPFMGSYEQYF. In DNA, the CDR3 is TGTGCCAGCAGCCCCTTTATGGGGTCCTACGAGCAGTACTTC.

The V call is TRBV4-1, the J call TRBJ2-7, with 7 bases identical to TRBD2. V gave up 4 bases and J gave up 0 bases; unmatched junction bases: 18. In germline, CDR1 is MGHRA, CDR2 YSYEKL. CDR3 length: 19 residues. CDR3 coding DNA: TGCGCCAGCAGCCTCCGTGGGGGTCCACTAGCGTTAAGCTCCTACGAGCAGTACTTC. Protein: CASSLRGGPLALSSYEQYF.

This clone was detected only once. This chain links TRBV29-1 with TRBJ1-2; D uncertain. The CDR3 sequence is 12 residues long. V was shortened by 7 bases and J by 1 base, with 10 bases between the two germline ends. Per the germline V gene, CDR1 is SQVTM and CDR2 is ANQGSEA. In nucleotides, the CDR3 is TGCAGCGGTACCGGTCATAACTATGGCTACACCTTC. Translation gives CSGTGHNYGYTF. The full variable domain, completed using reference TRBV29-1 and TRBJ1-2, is SAVISQKPSRDICQRGTSLTIQCQVDSQVTMMFWYRQQPGQSLTLIATANQGSEATYESGFVIDKFPISRPNLTFSTLTVSNMSPEDSSIYLCSGTGHNYGYTFGSGTRLTVV.

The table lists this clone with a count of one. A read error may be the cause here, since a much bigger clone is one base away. This chain's CDR3 is CASRIPREAEQYF. The CDR3 DNA reads as TGTGCCAGCAGAATTCCGCGGGAAGCCGAGCAGTACTTC. The V call is TRBV28, the J call TRBJ2-7; TRBD2 is a possible D gene (6 bases). V was cut by 6 bases and J by 6 bases, with 15 bases left in between. CDR1 and CDR2 (germline): MDHEN, SYDVKM. The CDR3 totals 13 residues.

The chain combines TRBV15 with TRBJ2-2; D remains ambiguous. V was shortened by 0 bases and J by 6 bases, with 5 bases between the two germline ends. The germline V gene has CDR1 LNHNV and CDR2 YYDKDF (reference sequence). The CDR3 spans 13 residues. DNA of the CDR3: TGTGCCACCAGCAGAGAATCATCCGGGGAGCTGTTTTTT. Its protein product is CATSRESSGELFF.

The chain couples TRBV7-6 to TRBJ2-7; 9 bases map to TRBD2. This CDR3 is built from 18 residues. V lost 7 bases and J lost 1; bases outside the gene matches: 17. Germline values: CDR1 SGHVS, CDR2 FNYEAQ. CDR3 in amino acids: CASTNRGAGGPISYEQYF. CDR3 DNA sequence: TGTGCCAGCACCAATAGAGGGGCGGGAGGGCCGATATCCTACGAGCAGTACTTC.